This entry concerns a single T cell receptor beta chain. Its specificity is unknown. The sample originates from a study of OX40 agonist ivuxolimab in advanced cancers. The data were produced by immunoSEQ multiplex PCR, yet TCRdb's version contains in-frame clones alone and is incomplete. The repertoire holds about 39,000 clones, with 92% as singletons. Between the trimmed V and J ends, which lost 5 bases and 8 bases, there was a span of 15 bases. Per the germline V gene, CDR1 is MNHEY and CDR2 is SVGAGI. The CDR3 runs to 13 residues. The cohort excluded patients with autoimmune disease history or systemic immunosuppression. Overall study results and limits: There was clonal expansion of CD4+ and CD8+ blood T cells by week 6 at 0.1 to 3.0 mg/kg.

Sequencing was performed on CD4+ or CD8+ T cells sorted from blood, taken in a trial of the OX40 agonist ivuxolimab. This TCR derives from an adult with an advanced solid tumor such as melanoma, head and neck, liver or kidney cancer. The V gene is TRBV6-5, the J gene TRBJ1-2; no definite D call. CDR3 in DNA: TGTGCCAGCAGTGAAAGAGGCCCTTGGGGCTACACCTTC. Translation gives CASSERGPWGYTF.